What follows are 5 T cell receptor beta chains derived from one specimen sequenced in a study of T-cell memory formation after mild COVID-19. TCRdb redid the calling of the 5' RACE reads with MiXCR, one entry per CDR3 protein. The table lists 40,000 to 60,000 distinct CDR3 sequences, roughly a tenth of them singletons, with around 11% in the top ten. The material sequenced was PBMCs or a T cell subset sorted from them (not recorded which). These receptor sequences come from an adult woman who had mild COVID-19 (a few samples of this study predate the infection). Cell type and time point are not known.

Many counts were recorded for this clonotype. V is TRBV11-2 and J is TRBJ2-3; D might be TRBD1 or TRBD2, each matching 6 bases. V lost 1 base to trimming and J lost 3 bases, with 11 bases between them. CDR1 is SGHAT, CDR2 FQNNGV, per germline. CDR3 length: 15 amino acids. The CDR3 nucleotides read TGTGCCAGCAGCTTAGCGCGAGGGGGGACAGATACGCAGTATTTT. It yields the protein CASSLARGGTDTQYF.

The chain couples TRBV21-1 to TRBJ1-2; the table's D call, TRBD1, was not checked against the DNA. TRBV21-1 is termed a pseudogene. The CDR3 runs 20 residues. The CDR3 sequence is CASSKATSIRTGKLNYGYTF. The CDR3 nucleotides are TGTGCCAGCAGCAAAGCTACAAGCATTCGGACAGGAAAACTTAACTATGGCTACACCTTC.

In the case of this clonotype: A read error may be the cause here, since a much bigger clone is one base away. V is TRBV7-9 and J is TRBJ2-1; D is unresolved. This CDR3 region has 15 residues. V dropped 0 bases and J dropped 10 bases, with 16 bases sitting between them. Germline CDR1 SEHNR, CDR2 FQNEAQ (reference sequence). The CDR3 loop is CASSLAGATPGEQFF. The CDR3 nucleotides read TGTGCCAGCAGCTTAGCCGGTGCGACCCCTGGGGAGCAGTTCTTC.

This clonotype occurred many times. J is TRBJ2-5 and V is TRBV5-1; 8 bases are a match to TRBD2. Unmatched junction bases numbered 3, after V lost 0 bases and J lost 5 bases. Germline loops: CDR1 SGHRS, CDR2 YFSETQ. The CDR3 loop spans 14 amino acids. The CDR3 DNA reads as TGCGCCAGCAGCTTGGGCAGCGGGAGTGAGACCCAGTACTTC. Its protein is CASSLGSGSETQYF.

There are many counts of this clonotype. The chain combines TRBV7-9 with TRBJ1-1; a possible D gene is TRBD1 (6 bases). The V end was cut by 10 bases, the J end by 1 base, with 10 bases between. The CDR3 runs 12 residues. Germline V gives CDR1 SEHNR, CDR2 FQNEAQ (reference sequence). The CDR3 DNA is TGTGCCACACAGGGTCAGAACACTGAAGCTTTCTTT. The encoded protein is CATQGQNTEAFF.